Included here is one T cell receptor (beta chain) sequence, with context. Its specificity is not known. This entry belongs to a study of PD-1 blockade in classical Hodgkin lymphoma. Time point specified: cycle 4 day 1 (C4D1), after about 6 weeks of nivolumab. Patients all relapsed after autologous stem cell transplantation, and there was variation in brentuximab vedotin exposure. Study-wide results and limits: Patients newly diagnosed and complete responders had comparable baseline diversity.

TCRdb's copy holds only in-frame clones and misses some; the assay was immunoSEQ multiplex PCR. The top ten hold roughly 8% of the sample, which has tens of thousands of clones, roughly 85% seen once. This sample comprised peripheral blood mononuclear cells (PBMCs), obtained before the fourth cycle of nivolumab. The TCR originated in a human donor with classical Hodgkin lymphoma.

The CDR3: CASSTADSKYGYTF. CDR3 coding DNA: TGCGCCAGCAGCACCGCGGACAGTAAATATGGCTACACCTTC. V gene TRBV5-1 combines with J gene TRBJ1-2; TRBD1 might be the D (6 bases). The CDR3 is 14 amino acids. Germline V gives CDR1 SGHRS, CDR2 YFSETQ. V lost 4 bases to trimming and J lost 5 bases, with 15 bases between them.